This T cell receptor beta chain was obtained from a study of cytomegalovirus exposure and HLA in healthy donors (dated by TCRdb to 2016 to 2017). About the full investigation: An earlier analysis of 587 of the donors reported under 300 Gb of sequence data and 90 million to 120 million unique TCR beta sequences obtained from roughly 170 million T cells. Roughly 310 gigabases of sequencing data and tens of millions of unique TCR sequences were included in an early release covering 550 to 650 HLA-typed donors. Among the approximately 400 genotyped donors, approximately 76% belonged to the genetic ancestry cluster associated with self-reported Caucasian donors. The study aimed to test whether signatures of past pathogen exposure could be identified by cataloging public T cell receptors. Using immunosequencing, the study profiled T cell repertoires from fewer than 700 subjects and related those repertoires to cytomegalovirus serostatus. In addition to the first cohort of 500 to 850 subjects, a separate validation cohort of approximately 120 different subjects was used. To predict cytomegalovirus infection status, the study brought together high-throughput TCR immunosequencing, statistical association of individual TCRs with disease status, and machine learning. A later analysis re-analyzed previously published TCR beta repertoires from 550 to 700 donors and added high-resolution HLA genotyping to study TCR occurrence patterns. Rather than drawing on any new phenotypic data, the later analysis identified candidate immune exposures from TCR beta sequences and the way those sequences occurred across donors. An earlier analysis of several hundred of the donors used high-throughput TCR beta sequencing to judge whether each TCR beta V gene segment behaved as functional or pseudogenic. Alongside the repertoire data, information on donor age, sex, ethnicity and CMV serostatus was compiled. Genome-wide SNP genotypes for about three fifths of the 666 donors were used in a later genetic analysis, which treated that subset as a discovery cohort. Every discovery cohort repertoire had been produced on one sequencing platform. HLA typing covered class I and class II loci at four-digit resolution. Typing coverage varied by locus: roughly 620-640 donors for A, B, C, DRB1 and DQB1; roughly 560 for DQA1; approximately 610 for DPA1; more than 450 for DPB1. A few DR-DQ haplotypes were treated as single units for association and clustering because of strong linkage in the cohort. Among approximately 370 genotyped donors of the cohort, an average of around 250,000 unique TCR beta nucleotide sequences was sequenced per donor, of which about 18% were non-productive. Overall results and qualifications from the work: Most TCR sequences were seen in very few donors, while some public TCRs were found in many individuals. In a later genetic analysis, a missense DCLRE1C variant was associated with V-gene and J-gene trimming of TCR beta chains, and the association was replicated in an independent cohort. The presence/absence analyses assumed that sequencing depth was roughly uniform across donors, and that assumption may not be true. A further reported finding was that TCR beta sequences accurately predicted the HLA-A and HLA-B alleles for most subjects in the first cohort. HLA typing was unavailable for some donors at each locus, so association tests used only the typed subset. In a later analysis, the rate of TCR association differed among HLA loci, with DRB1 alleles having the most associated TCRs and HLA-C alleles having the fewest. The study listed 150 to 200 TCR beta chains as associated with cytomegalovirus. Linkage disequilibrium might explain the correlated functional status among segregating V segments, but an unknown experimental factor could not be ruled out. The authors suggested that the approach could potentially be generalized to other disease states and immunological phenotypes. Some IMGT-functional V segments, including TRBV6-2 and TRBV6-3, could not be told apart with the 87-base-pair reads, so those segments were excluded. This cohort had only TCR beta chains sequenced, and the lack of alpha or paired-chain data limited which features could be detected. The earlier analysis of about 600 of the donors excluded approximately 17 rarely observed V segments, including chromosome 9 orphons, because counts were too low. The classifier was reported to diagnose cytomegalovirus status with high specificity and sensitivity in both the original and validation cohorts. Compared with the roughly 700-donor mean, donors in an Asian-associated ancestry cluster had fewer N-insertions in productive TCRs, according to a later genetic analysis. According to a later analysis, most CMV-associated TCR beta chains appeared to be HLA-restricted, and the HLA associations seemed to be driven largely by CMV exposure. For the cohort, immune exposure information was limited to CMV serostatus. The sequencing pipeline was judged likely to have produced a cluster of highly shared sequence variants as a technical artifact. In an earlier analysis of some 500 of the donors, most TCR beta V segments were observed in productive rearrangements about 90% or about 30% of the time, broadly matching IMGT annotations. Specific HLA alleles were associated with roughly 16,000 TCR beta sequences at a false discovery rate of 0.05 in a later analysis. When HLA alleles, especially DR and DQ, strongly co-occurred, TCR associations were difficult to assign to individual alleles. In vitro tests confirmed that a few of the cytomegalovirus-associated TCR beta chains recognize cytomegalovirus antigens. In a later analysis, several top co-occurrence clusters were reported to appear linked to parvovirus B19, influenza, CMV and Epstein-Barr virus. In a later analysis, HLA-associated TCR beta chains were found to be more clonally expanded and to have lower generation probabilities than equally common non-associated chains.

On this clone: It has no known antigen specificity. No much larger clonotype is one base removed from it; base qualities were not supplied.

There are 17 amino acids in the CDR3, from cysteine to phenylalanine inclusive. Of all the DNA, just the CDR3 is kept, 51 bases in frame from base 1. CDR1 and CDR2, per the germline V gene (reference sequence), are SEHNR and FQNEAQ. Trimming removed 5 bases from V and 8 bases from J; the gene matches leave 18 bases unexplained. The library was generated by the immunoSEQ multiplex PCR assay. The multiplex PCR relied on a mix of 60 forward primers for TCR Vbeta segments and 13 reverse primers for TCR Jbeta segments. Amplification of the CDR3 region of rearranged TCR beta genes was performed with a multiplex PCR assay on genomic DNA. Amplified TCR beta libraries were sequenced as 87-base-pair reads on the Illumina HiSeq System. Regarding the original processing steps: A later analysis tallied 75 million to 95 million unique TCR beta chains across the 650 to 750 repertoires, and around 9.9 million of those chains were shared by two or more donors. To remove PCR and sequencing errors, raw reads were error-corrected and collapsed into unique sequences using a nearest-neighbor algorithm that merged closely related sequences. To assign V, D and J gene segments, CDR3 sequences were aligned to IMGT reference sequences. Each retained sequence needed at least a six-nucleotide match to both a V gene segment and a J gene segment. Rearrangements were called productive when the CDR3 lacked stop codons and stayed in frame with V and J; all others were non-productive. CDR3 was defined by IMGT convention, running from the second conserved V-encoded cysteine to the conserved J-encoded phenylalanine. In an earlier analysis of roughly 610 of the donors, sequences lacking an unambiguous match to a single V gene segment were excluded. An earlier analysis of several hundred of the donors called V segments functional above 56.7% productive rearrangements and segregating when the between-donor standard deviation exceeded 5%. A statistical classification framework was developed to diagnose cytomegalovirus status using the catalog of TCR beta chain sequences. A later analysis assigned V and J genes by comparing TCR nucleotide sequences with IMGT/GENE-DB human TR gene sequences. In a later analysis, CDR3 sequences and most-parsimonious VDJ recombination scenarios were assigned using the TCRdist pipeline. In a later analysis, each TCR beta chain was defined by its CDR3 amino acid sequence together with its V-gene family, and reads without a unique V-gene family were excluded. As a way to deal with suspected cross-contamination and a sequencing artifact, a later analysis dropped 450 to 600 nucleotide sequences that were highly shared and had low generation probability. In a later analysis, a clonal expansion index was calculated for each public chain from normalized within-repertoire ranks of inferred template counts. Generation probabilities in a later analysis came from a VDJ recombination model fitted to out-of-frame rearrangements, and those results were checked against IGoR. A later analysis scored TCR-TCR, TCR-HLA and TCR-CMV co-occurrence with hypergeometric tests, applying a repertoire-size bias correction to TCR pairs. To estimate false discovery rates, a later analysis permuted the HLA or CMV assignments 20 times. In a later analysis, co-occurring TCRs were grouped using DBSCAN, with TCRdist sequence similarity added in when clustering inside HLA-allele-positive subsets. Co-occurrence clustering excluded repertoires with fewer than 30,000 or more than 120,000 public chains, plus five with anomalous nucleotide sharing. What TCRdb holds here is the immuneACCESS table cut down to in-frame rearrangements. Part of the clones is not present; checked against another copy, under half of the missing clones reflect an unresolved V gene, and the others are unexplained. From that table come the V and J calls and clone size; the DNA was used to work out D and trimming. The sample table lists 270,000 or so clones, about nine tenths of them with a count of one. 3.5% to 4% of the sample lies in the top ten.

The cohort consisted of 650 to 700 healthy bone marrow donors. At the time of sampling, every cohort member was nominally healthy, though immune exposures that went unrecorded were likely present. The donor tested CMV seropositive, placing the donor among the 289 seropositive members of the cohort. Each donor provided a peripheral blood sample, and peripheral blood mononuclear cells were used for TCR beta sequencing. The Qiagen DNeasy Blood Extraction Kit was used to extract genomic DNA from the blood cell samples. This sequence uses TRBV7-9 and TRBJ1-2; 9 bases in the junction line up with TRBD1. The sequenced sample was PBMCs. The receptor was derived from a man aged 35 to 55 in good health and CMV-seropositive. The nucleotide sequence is TGTGCCAGCAGCCCCGCCGCCCCGGCTAACAGGGGGCCCGGCTACACCTTC. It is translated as CASSPAAPANRGPGYTF.